This T cell receptor (beta chain) is drawn from a study of T cell repertoires in cytomegalovirus infection. Study-wide background: Alongside well-studied HLA-B-restricted CMV epitopes, recently identified HLA-C-restricted CMV epitopes were also used.

TCRdb independently ran MiXCR on the reads; one entry per CDR3 protein. The repertoire holds 150,000 or so distinct CDR3 sequences, with about 32% as singletons. This clonotype was seen more than once but under ten times. Its matching antigen is unknown. Germline assignment: CDR1 MGHRA and CDR2 YSYEKL. V lost 4 bases, J lost 5 bases, and 14 bases lay in between. The CDR3 totals 14 residues. The V and J genes are TRBV4-1 and TRBJ2-5, with D perhaps TRBD1 or TRBD2 (5 bases each). The source material was CD8+ T cells from cultured PBMCs, sampled from culture after CMV antigen stimulation. This clonotype was sampled from a human donor in good health (CMV status not recorded). Some clones in this sample may be carry-over from other donors' samples. The CDR3 DNA sequence: TGCGCCAGCAGCCCCGCTGACTGGGGGGAGACCCAGTACTTC. It codes for CASSPADWGETQYF.